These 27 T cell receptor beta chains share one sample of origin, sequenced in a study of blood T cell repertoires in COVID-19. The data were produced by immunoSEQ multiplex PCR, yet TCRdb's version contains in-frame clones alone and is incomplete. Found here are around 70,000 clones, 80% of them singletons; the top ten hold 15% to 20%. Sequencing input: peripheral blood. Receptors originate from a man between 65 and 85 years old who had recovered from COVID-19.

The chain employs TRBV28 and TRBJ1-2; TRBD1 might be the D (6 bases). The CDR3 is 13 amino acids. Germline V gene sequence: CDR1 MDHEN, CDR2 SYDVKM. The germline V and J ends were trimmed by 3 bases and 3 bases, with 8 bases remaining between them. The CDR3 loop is CASSLGADYGYTF. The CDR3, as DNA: TGTGCCAGCAGTTTGGGGGCGGACTATGGCTACACCTTC.

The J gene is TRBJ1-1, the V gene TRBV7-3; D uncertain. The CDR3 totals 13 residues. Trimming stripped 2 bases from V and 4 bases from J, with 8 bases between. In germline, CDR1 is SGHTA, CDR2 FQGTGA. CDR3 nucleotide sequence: TGTGCCAGCAGCTTATTGTCGAGCACTGAAGCTTTCTTT. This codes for CASSLLSSTEAFF.

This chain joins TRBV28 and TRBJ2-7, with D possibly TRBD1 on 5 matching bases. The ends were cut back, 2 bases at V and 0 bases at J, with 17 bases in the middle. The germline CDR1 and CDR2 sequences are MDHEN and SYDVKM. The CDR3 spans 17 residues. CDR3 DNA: TGTGCCAGCAGTTTACAATATGGGGCGCCTTCCTCCTACGAGCAGTACTTC. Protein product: CASSLQYGAPSSYEQYF.

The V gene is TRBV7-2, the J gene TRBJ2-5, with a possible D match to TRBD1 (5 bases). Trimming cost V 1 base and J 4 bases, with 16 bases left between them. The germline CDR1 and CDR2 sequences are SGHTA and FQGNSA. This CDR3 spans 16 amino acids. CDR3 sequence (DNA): TGTGCCAGCAGCTTAGTCTTGATTGGGGCCCTAGAGACCCAGTACTTC. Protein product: CASSLVLIGALETQYF.

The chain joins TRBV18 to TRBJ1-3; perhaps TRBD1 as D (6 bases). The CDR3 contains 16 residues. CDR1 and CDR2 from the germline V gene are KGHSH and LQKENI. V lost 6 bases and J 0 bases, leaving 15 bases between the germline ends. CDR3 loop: CASSRGHTSSGNTIYF. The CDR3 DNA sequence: TGTGCCAGCTCGAGGGGACACACGAGCTCTGGAAACACCATATATTTT.

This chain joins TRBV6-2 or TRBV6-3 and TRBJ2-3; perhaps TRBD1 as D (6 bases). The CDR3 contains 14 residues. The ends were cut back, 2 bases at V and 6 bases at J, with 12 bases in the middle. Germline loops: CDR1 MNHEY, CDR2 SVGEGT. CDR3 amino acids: CASSYGNRVDTQYF. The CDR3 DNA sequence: TGTGCCAGCAGTTACGGTAACAGGGTGGATACGCAGTATTTT.

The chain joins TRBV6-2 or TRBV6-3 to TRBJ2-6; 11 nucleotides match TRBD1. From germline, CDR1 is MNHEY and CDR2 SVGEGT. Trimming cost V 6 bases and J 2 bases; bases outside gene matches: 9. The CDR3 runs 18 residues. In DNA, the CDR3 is TGTGCCAGCAGCTCGCGGACAGGGGGCGGCACTGGGGCCAACGTCCTGACTTTC. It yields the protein CASSSRTGGGTGANVLTF.

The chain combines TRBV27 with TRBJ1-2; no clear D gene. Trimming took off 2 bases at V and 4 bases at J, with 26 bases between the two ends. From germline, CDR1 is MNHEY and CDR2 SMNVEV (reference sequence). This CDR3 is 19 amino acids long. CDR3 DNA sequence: TGTGCCAGCAGTTTAGTGGGTGTGACTCGATATATGACCTCCTATGGCTACACCTTC. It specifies CASSLVGVTRYMTSYGYTF.

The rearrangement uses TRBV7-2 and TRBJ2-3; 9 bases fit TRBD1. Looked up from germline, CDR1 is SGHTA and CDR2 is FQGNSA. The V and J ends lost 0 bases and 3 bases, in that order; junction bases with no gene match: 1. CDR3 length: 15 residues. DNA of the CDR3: TGTGCCAGCAGCTTAGCGGGACAGGGAACAGATACGCAGTATTTT. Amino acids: CASSLAGQGTDTQYF.

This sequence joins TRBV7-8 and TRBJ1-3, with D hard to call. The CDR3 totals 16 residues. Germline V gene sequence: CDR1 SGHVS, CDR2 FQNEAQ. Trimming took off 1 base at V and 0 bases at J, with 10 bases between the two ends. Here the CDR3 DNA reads TGTGCCAGCAGCTTAGGGGTACAGCACTCTGGAAACACCATATATTTT. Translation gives CASSLGVQHSGNTIYF. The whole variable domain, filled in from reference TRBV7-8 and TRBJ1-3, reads GAGVSQSPRYKVAKRGQDVALRCDPISGHVSLFWYQQALGQGPEFLTYFQNEAQLDKSGLPSDRFFAERPEGSVSTLKIQRTQQEDSAVYLCASSLGVQHSGNTIYFGEGSWLTVV.

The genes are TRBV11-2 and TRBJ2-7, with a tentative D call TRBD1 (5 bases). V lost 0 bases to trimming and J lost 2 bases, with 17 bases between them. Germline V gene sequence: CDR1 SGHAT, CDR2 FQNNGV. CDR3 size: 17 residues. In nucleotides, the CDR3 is TGTGCCAGCAGCTTAGAGTCCTCAGGGTTCTCTACCTACGAGCAGTACTTC. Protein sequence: CASSLESSGFSTYEQYF.

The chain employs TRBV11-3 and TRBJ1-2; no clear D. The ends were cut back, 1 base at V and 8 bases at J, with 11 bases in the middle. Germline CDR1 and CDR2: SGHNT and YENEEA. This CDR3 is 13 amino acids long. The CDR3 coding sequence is TGTGCCAGCAGCTTAGCCGGGGTCGCGGGCTACACCTTC. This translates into CASSLAGVAGYTF.

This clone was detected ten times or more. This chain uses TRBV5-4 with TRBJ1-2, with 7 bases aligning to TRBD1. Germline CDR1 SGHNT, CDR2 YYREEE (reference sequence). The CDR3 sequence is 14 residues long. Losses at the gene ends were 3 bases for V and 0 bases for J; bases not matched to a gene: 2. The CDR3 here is CASSSGTANYGYTF. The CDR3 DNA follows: TGTGCCAGCAGCTCCGGGACAGCTAACTATGGCTACACCTTC.

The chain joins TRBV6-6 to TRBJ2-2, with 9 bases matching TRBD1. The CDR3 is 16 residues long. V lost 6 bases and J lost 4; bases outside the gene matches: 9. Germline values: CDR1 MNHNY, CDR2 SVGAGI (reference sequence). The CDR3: CASRVGQGDGTGELFF. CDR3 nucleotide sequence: TGTGCCAGCAGGGTGGGACAGGGTGATGGCACCGGGGAGCTGTTTTTT.

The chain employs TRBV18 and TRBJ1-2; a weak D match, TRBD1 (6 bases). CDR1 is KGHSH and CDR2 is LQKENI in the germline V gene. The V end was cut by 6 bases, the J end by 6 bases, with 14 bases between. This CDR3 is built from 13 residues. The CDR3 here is CASSLDSINGYTF. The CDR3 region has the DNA TGTGCCAGCTCGCTGGACAGCATCAATGGCTACACCTTC.

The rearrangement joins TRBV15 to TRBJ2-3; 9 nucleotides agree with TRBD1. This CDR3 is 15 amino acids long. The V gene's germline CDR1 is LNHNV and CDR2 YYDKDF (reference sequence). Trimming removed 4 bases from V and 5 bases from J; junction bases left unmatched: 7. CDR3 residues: CATSKGQGDGDTQYF. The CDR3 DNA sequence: TGTGCCACCAGCAAGGGACAGGGAGACGGAGATACGCAGTATTTT. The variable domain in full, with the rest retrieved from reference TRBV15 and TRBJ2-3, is DAMVIQNPRYQVTQFGKPVTLSCSQTLNHNVMYWYQQKSSQAPKLLFHYYDKDFNNEADTPDNFQSRRPNTSFCFLDIRSPGLGDTAMYLCATSKGQGDGDTQYFGPGTRLTVL.

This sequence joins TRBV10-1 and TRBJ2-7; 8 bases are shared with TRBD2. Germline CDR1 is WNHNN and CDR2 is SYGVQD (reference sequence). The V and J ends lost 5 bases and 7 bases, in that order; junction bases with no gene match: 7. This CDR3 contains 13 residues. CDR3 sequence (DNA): TGCGCCAGCAGTAGCGGGAGACACCGGGAGCAGTACTTC. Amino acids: CASSSGRHREQYF.

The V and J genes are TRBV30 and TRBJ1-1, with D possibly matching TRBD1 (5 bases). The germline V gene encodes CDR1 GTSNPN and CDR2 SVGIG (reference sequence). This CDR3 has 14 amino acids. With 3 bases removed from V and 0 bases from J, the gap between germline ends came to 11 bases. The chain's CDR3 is CAWRAAGVNTEAFF. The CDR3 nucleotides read TGTGCCTGGAGAGCCGCGGGGGTGAACACTGAAGCTTTCTTT.

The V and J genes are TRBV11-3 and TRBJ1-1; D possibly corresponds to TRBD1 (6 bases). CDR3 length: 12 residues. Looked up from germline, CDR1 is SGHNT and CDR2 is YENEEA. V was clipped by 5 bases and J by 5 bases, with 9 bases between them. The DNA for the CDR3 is TGTGCCAGCAGCGAGGGGGAGACTGAAGCTTTCTTT. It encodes CASSEGETEAFF. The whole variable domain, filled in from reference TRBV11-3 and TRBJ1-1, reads EAGVVQSPRYKIIEKKQPVAFWCNPISGHNTLYWYLQNLGQGPELLIRYENEEAVDDSQLPKDRFSAERLKGVDSTLKIQPAELGDSAVYLCASSEGETEAFFGQGTRLTVV.

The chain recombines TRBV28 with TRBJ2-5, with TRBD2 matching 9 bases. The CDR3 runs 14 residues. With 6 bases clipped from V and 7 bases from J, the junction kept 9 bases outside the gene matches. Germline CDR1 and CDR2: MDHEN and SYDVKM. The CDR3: CASREREDRVTQYF. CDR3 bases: TGTGCCAGCAGAGAGCGGGAGGACCGAGTGACCCAGTACTTC.

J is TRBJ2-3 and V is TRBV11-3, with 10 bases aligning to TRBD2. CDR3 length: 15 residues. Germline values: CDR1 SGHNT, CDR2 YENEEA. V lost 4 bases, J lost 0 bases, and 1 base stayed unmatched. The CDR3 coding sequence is TGTGCCAGCAGCTCTAGCGGGGGCAGCACAGATACGCAGTATTTT. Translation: CASSSSGGSTDTQYF.

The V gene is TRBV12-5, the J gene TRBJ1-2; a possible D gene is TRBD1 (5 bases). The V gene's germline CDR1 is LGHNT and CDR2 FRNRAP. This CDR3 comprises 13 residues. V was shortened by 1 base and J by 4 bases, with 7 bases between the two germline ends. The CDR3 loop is CASGLGQSYGYTF. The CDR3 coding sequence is TGTGCTAGTGGTTTGGGACAGTCCTATGGCTACACCTTC.

The DNA of the CDR3 is TGTGCCAGCAGAGGGGGGGACTATAATTCACCCCTCCACTTT. Its protein product is CASRGGDYNSPLHF. The V call is TRBV28, the J call TRBJ1-6; D may be TRBD1 (6 bases). Germline-derived CDR1 and CDR2 are MDHEN and SYDVKM. The V end was cut by 6 bases, the J end by 3 bases, with 9 bases between. The CDR3 runs 14 residues.

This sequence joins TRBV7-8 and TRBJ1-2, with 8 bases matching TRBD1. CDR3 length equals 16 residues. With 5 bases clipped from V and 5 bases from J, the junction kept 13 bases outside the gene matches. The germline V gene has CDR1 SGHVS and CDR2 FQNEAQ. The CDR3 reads CASSLRGTGGSYGYTF. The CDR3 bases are TGTGCCAGCAGCCTCAGAGGGACAGGCGGATCGTATGGCTACACCTTC.

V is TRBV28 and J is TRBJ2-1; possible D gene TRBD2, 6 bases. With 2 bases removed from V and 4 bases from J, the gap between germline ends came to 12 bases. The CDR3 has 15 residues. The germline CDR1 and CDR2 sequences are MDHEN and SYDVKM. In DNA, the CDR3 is TGTGCCAGCAGTTTAGGAGGGTCCCGATACAATGAGCAGTTCTTC. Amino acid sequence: CASSLGGSRYNEQFF. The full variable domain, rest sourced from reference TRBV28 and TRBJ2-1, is DVKVTQSSRYLVKRTGEKVFLECVQDMDHENMFWYRQDPGLGLRLIYFSYDVKMKEKGDIPEGYSVSREKKERFSLILESASTNQTSMYLCASSLGGSRYNEQFFGPGTRLTVL.

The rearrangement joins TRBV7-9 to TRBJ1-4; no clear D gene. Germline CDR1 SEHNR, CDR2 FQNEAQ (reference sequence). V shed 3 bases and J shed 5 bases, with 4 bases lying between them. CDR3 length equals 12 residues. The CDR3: CASSFLNEKLFF. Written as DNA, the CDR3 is TGTGCCAGCAGCTTTTTAAATGAAAAACTGTTTTTT.

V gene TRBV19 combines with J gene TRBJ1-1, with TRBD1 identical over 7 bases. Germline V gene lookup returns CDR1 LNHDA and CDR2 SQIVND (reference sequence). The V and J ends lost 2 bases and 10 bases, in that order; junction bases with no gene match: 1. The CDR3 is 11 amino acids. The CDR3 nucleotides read TGTGCCAGTAGTATAAAGGGGGCAGCTTTCTTT. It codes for CASSIKGAAFF.